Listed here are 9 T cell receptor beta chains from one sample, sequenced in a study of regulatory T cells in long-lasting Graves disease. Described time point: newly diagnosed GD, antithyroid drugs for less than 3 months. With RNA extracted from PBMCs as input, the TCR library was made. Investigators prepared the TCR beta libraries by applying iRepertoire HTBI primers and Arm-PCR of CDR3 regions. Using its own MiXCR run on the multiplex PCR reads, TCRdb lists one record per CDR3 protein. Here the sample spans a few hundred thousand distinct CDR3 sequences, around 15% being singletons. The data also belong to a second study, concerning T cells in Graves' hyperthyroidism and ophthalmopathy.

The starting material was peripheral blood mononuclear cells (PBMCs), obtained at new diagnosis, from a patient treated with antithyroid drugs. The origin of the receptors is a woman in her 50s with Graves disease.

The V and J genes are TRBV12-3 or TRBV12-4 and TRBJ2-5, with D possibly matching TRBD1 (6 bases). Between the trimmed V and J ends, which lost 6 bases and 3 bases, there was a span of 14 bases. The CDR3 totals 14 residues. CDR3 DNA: TGTGCCAGCAGCATGGGGGCCGGCGAAGAGACCCAGTACTTC. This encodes CASSMGAGEETQYF.

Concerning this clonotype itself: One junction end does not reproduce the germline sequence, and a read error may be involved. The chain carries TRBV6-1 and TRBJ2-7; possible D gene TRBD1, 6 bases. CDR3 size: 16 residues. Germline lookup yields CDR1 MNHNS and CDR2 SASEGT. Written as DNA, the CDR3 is TGTGCCAGCATCGAAAGAATGTGGGGGCTGACCTACGAGCGGTACTTC. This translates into CASIERMWGLTYERYF.

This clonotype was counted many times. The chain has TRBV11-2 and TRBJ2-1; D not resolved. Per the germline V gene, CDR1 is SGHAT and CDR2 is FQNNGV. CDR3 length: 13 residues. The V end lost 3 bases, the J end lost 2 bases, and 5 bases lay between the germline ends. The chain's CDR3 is CASSLWAYNEQFF. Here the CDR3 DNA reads TGTGCCAGCAGCTTGTGGGCCTACAATGAGCAGTTCTTC.

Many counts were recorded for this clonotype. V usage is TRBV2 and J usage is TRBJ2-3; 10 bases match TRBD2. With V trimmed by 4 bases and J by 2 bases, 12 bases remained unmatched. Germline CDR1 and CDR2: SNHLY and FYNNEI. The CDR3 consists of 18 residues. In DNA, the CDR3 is TGTGCCAGCAGTGGGGGGGTACTAGCGGGAACGAACACAGATACGCAGTATTTT. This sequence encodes CASSGGVLAGTNTDTQYF.

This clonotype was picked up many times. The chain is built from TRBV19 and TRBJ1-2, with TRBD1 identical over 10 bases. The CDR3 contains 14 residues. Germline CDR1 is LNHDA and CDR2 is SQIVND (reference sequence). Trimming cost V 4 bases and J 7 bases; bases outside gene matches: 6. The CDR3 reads CASSSGQGVFGYTF. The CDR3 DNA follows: TGTGCCAGTAGTAGCGGACAGGGGGTTTTTGGCTACACCTTC. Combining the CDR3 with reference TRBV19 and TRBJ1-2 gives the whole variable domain DGGITQSPKYLFRKEGQNVTLSCEQNLNHDAMYWYRQDPGQGLRLIYYSQIVNDFQKGDIAEGYSVSREKKESFPLTVTSAQKNPTAFYLCASSSGQGVFGYTFGSGTRLTVV.

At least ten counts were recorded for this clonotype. CDR3 in amino acids: CASSSDTGVTNEKLFF. The CDR3 DNA follows: TGTGCCAGCAGTTCGGATACAGGGGTTACTAATGAAAAACTGTTTTTT. This chain links TRBV28 with TRBJ1-4; 7 positions match TRBD1. J lost 2 bases, V lost 4 bases, and 7 bases had no gene match. Germline V gene data show CDR1 as MDHEN and CDR2 as SYDVKM. There are 16 residues in the CDR3.

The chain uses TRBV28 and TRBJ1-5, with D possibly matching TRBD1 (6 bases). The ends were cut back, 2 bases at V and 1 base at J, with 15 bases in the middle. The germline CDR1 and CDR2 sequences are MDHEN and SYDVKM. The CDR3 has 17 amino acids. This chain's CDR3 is CASSLVLWQGSNQPQHF. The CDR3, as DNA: TGTGCCAGCAGTTTAGTTCTCTGGCAGGGGAGCAATCAGCCCCAGCATTTT.

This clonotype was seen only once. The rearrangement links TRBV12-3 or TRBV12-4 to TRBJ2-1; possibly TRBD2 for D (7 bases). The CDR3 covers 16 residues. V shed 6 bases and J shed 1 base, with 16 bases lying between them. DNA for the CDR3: TGTGCCAGCAGGGGGTGGGGGGGCCAATCCTACAATGAGCAGTTCTTC. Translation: CASRGWGGQSYNEQFF.

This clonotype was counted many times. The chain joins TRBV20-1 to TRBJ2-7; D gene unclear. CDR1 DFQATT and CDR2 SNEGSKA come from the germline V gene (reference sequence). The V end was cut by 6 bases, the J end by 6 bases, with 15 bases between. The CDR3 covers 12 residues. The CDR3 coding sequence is TGCAGTGCCAGTACACCTCGGCGCGAGCAGTACTTC. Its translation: CSASTPRREQYF.